This T cell receptor (beta chain) was sequenced in a study of T cells in localized non-small cell lung cancer. The table came from immunoSEQ multiplex PCR; TCRdb's copy has only in-frame clones and leaves some out. The data contain around 130,000 clones, 80% to 90% of them seen just once; the ten biggest clones take up around 1.7%. The trim removed 6 bases at V and 3 bases at J, leaving 11 bases unmatched. The germline gives CDR1 LNHDA, CDR2 SQIVND (reference sequence). The CDR3 consists of 19 residues. The V and J genes are TRBV19 and TRBJ2-4, with 16 nucleotides matching TRBD2. This clonotype originated in a female donor aged 60 or older with stage I lung adenocarcinoma. Sequenced here: peripheral blood, sampled before any cancer treatment. The CDR3 spells CASSSGTSGRATVKNIQYF. DNA for the CDR3: TGTGCCAGTAGCTCCGGGACTAGCGGGAGGGCCACGGTCAAAAACATTCAGTACTTC.